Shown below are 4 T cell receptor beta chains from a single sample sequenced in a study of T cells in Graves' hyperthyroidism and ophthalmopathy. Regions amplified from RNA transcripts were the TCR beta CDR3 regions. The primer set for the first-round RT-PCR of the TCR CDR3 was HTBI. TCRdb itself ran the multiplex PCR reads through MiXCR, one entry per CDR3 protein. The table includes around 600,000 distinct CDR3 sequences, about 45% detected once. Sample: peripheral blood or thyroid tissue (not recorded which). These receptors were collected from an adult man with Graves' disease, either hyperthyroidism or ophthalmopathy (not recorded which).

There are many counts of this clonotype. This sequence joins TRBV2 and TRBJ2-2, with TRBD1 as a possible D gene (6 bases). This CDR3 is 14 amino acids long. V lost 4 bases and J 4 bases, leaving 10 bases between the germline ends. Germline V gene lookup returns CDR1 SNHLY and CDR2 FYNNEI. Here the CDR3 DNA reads TGTGCCAGCAGTGCGGGACACATCACCGGGGAGCTGTTTTTT. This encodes CASSAGHITGELFF.

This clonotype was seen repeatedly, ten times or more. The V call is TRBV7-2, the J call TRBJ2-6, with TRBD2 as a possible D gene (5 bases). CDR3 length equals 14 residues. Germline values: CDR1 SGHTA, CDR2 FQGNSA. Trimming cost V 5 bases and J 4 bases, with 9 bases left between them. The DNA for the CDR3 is TGTGCCAGCAGCGGAGGTTACGGGGCCAACGTCCTGACTTTC. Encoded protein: CASSGGYGANVLTF.

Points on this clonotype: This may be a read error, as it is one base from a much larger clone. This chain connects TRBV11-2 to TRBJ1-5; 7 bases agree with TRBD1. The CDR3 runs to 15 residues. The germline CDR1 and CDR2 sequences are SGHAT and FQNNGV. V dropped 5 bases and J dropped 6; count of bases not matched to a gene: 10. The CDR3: CASSALTGVAQPQHF. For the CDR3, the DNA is TGTGCCAGCAGCGCCCTAACAGGGGTAGCTCAGCCCCAGCATTTT.

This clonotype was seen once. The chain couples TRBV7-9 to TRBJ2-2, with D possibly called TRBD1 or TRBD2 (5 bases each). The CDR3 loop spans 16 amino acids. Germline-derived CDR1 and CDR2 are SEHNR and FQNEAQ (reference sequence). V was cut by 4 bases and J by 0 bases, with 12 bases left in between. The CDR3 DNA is TGTGCCAGCAGCTGGGGGACGTTCGCGAACACCGGGGAGCTGTTTTTT. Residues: CASSWGTFANTGELFF.